Below, 24 T cell receptor beta chains from the same sample are listed, as sequenced in a study of beta chain features in type 1 diabetes. Expressed TCRB transcripts were sequenced because the isolated RNA had all been reverse transcribed beforehand. Sequencing was performed with immunoSEQ multiplex PCR; in TCRdb, only in-frame clones are kept and a portion is missing. Of fewer than 900,000 clones in the sample, about 17% were seen once. What was sequenced was naive CD4+ T cells from blood. Receptor source: a woman younger than 35 in good health.

The chain recombines TRBV6-5 with TRBJ2-7; 7 bases are shared with TRBD2. Germline values: CDR1 MNHEY, CDR2 SVGAGI. This CDR3 comprises 15 residues. After removal of 4 bases from V and 2 bases from J, the junction contained 8 bases not matched to a gene. This chain's CDR3 is CASSSRVAGTYEQYF. The CDR3, as DNA: TGTGCCAGCAGTTCCCGGGTAGCGGGTACCTACGAGCAGTACTTC.

In its sample, this clone was seen a few times. The gene calls are TRBV28 and TRBJ1-4; 9 nucleotides match TRBD1. The V segment lost 4 bases and the J segment 7 bases; nucleotides outside the gene matches: 10. This CDR3 spans 16 amino acids. Germline CDR1 and CDR2: MDHEN and SYDVKM. This chain's CDR3 is CASSSDRGSVTEKLFF. Written as DNA, the CDR3 is TGTGCCAGCAGTTCAGACAGGGGGAGTGTAACTGAAAAACTGTTTTTT.

This clone occurred a few times. The chain has TRBV7-9 and TRBJ2-5; TRBD1 is a possible D gene (6 bases). The CDR3 contains 16 residues. Trimming removed 0 bases from V and 9 bases from J, with 20 bases in between. Germline V CDR1 and CDR2: SEHNR, FQNEAQ (reference sequence). CDR3 bases: TGTGCCAGCAGCTTAGCTTCCGGGACACCACACGGGGCCCAGTACTTC. Residues: CASSLASGTPHGAQYF.

The chain is built from TRBV5-1 and TRBJ2-1; TRBD2 aligns across 9 bases. Per germline, CDR1 SGHRS and CDR2 YFSETQ. J was trimmed by 9 bases and V by 4 bases; bases with no gene match: 11. This CDR3 is built from 15 residues. The CDR3 reads CASSGGLARVSEQFF. The DNA for the CDR3 is TGCGCCAGCAGCGGAGGACTAGCGAGGGTCAGTGAGCAGTTCTTC. Complete variable domain (other parts from reference TRBV5-1 and TRBJ2-1): KAGVTQTPRYLIKTRGQQVTLSCSPISGHRSVSWYQQTPGQGLQFLFEYFSETQRNKGNFPGRFSGRQFSNSRSEMNVSTLELGDSALYLCASSGGLARVSEQFFGPGTRLTVL.

This clone was picked up a small number of times. V is TRBV23-1 and J is TRBJ2-4, with a weak D call TRBD1 (6 bases). TRBV23-1 is an open reading frame whose function is uncertain. The V and J ends lost 4 bases and 0 bases respectively, with 19 bases between them. This CDR3 spans 18 amino acids. The CDR3, as DNA: TGCGCCAGCAGTCCCGGGACATACACGACCTTAGCCAAAAACATTCAGTACTTC. Its protein is CASSPGTYTTLAKNIQYF.

This clone was seen a few times. This sequence joins TRBV27 and TRBJ2-3; possibly TRBD1 for D (6 bases). Per the germline V gene, CDR1 is MNHEY and CDR2 is SMNVEV (reference sequence). Trimming pared 3 bases from V and 2 bases from J, leaving 15 bases between. The length of the CDR3 is 16 residues. The CDR3 DNA reads as TGTGCCAGCAGTTTCCGTAAGACAGGAATCACAGATACGCAGTATTTT. It specifies CASSFRKTGITDTQYF.

The rearrangement joins TRBV5-6 to TRBJ2-3; D gene uncertain. V lost 0 bases and J 5 bases, leaving 7 bases between the germline ends. The germline V gene has CDR1 SGHDT and CDR2 YYEEEE. The CDR3 loop spans 13 amino acids. CDR3 loop: CASSLDRRDTQYF. CDR3 DNA sequence: TGTGCCAGCAGCTTGGACAGACGAGATACGCAGTATTTT.

Only a few counts were recorded for this clone. Distinct nucleotide sequences in the sample also encode this CDR3. The chain combines TRBV19 with TRBJ1-2; possible D gene TRBD1, 5 bases. Germline loops: CDR1 LNHDA, CDR2 SQIVND (reference sequence). V lost 9 bases and J 0 bases, leaving 11 bases between the germline ends. The CDR3 loop spans 13 amino acids. The CDR3 protein is CASSRDSNYGYTF. In nucleotides, the CDR3 is TGTGCCAGCAGCAGGGATTCTAACTATGGCTACACCTTC.

This clone occurred a few times. The chain has TRBV7-9 and TRBJ2-3; D is ambiguous. Trimming pared 7 bases from V and 2 bases from J, leaving 13 bases between. CDR1 and CDR2 (germline): SEHNR, FQNEAQ (reference sequence). This CDR3 is 14 amino acids long. CDR3 in DNA: TGTGCCAGCATCCCTGGAGTACCCACAGATACGCAGTATTTT. As protein: CASIPGVPTDTQYF.

The chain has TRBV27 and TRBJ2-3, with a weak D call TRBD1 (5 bases). The germline V and J ends were trimmed by 4 bases and 2 bases, with 16 bases remaining between them. CDR3 length: 16 amino acids. Germline V gene sequence: CDR1 MNHEY, CDR2 SMNVEV (reference sequence). CDR3 protein: CASSSSGWSHTDTQYF. The CDR3 nucleotides read TGTGCCAGCAGTTCTTCAGGGTGGTCGCACACAGATACGCAGTATTTT.

This clone was seen only a few times. This chain joins TRBV5-8 and TRBJ2-6, with D hard to call. The CDR3 contains 16 residues. Looked up from germline, CDR1 is SGHTS and CDR2 is YDEGEE. Trimming pared 0 bases from V and 4 bases from J, leaving 11 bases between. The DNA of the CDR3 is TGTGCCAGCAGCTTGGGAAGGAGTTTCGGGGCCAACGTCCTGACTTTC. Translated, it gives CASSLGRSFGANVLTF.

In its sample, this clone was seen a few times. The chain couples TRBV6-1 to TRBJ2-2; D gene uncertain. Germline assignment: CDR1 MNHNS and CDR2 SASEGT. This CDR3 contains 14 residues. Deletions cut 7 bases from V and 0 bases from J, with 9 bases between. CDR3 in DNA: TGTGCCAGCATACGATACGCGAACACCGGGGAGCTGTTTTTT. Amino acid sequence: CASIRYANTGELFF.

V usage is TRBV5-1 and J usage is TRBJ2-5, with D unclear. Per the germline V gene, CDR1 is SGHRS and CDR2 is YFSETQ. The CDR3 extends over 15 amino acids. V was trimmed by 2 bases and J by 2 bases, leaving 13 bases between them. CDR3: CASSLSGRGQETQYF. In DNA, the CDR3 is TGCGCCAGCAGCTTATCGGGTCGCGGACAAGAGACCCAGTACTTC.

The chain couples TRBV25-1 to TRBJ2-2, with D possibly matching TRBD1 (6 bases). The germline CDR1 and CDR2 sequences are MGHDK and SYGVNS. This CDR3 is built from 15 residues. V was pared by 6 bases and J by 3 bases, with 14 bases between. The CDR3 DNA is TGTGCCAGCAGATCGAACAGGGAATACACCGGGGAGCTGTTTTTT. As protein: CASRSNREYTGELFF.

The chain links TRBV20-1 to TRBJ1-2, with D perhaps TRBD1 (5 bases). The CDR3 extends over 11 amino acids. Trimming removed 6 bases at V and 6 bases at J, with 11 bases between. The germline gives CDR1 DFQATT, CDR2 SNEGSKA (reference sequence). CDR3 residues: CSAMRGHGYTF. CDR3 nucleotide sequence: TGCAGTGCCATGAGGGGCCATGGCTACACCTTC.

This clone appeared a few times. CDR3 in DNA: TGTGCCAGCAGCTTGGTCGCTAGCGGGAGCAATGAGCAGTTCTTC. Protein product: CASSLVASGSNEQFF. The chain links TRBV5-4 to TRBJ2-1; 10 nucleotides agree with TRBD2. CDR1 and CDR2 (germline): SGHNT, YYREEE (reference sequence). V shed 0 bases, J shed 6 bases, and the junction held 3 bases outside the gene matches. This CDR3 has 15 amino acids.

The chain uses TRBV4-1 and TRBJ1-1; D gene unclear. Trimming pared 1 base from V and 0 bases from J, leaving 9 bases between. There are 15 residues in the CDR3. CDR1 and CDR2 from the germline V gene are MGHRA and YSYEKL. The CDR3 nucleotides read TGCGCCAGCAGCCAAGTGACGGTTATGAACACTGAAGCTTTCTTT. Translated, it gives CASSQVTVMNTEAFF.

This chain joins TRBV28 and TRBJ2-1, with no clear D. V lost 10 bases and J 9 bases, leaving 16 bases between the germline ends. Germline CDR1 reads MDHEN; CDR2 reads SYDVKM. CDR3 size: 12 residues. CDR3 amino acids: CAIEIRPGEQFF. Written as DNA, the CDR3 is TGTGCCATCGAAATTCGTCCGGGTGAGCAGTTCTTC.

The sample holds a few counts of this clone. This chain joins TRBV7-2 and TRBJ2-5; D uncertain. The CDR3 loop spans 13 amino acids. V lost 6 bases and J lost 4, with 12 bases in between. CDR1 and CDR2 (germline): SGHTA, FQGNSA. CDR3 nucleotides: TGTGCCAGCAGGAGAACACGCGGAGAGACCCAGTACTTC. Its translation: CASRRTRGETQYF.

The chain combines TRBV15 with TRBJ1-1; 8 bases line up with TRBD1. Germline assignment: CDR1 LNHNV and CDR2 YYDKDF (reference sequence). The CDR3 sequence is 14 residues long. V was pared by 3 bases and J by 3 bases, with 3 bases of the junction left unmatched. CDR3 coding DNA: TGTGCCACCAGCAGGGAGACAGGGGACACTGAAGCTTTCTTT. Translation: CATSRETGDTEAFF.

This clone was observed a handful of times. This chain joins TRBV7-9 and TRBJ1-1; TRBD1 matches at 8 bases. This CDR3 has 10 residues. CDR1 and CDR2 (germline): SEHNR, FQNEAQ (reference sequence). Here the CDR3 DNA reads TGTTCGAGCGGACAGGGAGGGGCTTTCTTT. It yields the protein CSSGQGGAFF.

The V and J genes are TRBV5-1 and TRBJ2-1, with TRBD2 matching over 13 bases. The CDR3 runs to 16 residues. Germline CDR1 and CDR2: SGHRS and YFSETQ. Germline trimming cut 4 bases from V and 2 bases from J; bases unmatched to any gene: 3. The DNA of the CDR3 is TGCGCCAGCAGCGAACTAGCGGGAGGGCCCTACAATGAGCAGTTCTTC. Its protein is CASSELAGGPYNEQFF.

The sample holds a few counts of this clone. V and J are TRBV28 and TRBJ2-2; the D gene could be TRBD1 or TRBD2 (5 bases each). CDR3 size: 20 residues. Germline lookup yields CDR1 MDHEN and CDR2 SYDVKM. Trimming took 5 bases from V and 0 from J, leaving 25 bases between them. As DNA, the CDR3 is TGTGCCAGCAGTCTACCCCTGTGGGGACCAGAGATCGCGAACACCGGGGAGCTGTTTTTT. This translates into CASSLPLWGPEIANTGELFF.

The chain recombines TRBV28 with TRBJ2-7; TRBD2 matches at 8 bases. The germline V gene encodes CDR1 MDHEN and CDR2 SYDVKM. CDR3 length: 15 amino acids. J gave up 2 bases and V 3 bases, and 6 bases lay outside the gene matches. The CDR3 nucleotides are TGTGCCAGCAGTTTGGAGGGACTAGGAACCTACGAGCAGTACTTC. Translated: CASSLEGLGTYEQYF. Together with reference TRBV28 and TRBJ2-7, the CDR3 gives the full variable domain: DVKVTQSSRYLVKRTGEKVFLECVQDMDHENMFWYRQDPGLGLRLIYFSYDVKMKEKGDIPEGYSVSREKKERFSLILESASTNQTSMYLCASSLEGLGTYEQYFGPGTRLTVT.